This T cell receptor beta chain was captured by sequencing in a study of blood T cell repertoires in COVID-19. Overall study context: Italy, Spain and the United States were the sources of the convalescent and acute COVID-19 samples. Sample material is recorded as cDNA or gDNA derived from T cells, B-cell-depleted T cells, or PBMCs.

Original processing notes: Estimated nucleated cell counts came from reference gene primer amplification. Here immunoSEQ multiplex PCR was the method, and the copy in TCRdb shows in-frame clones only, minus some. V and J calls and clone size are as listed in that table; D and trimming were resolved from the DNA. The sample holds 250,000 to 300,000 clones; more than 80% are singletons and the top ten take 6% to 8%. Patients from Seattle were sampled longitudinally, starting during active infection. Germline assignment: CDR1 LGHDT and CDR2 YNNKEL (reference sequence). The CDR3 is made up of 11 amino acids. Trimming took off 3 bases at V and 8 bases at J, with 5 bases between the two ends.

Sequences were obtained from peripheral blood. The V and J genes are TRBV3-1 (or the pseudogene TRBV3-2) and TRBJ2-1; possible D gene TRBD1, 5 bases. This clonotype was sampled from a woman between 45 and 65 years old with COVID-19, enrolled during active disease. CDR3 nucleotides: TGTGCCAGCAGCCACAGGGATGAGCAGTTCTTC. Its translation is CASSHRDEQFF.